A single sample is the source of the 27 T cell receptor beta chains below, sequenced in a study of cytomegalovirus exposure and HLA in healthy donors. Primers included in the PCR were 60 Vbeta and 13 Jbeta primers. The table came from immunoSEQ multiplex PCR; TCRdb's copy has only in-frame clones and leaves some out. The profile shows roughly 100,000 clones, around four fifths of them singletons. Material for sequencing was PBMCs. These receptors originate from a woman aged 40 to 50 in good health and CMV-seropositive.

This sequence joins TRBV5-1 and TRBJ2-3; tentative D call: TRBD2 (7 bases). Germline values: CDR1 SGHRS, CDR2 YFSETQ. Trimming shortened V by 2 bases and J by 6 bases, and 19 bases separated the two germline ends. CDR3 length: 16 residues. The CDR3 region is CASSLSVRGGADTQYF. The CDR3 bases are TGCGCCAGCAGCTTATCGGTGAGGGGGGGCGCGGATACGCAGTATTTT.

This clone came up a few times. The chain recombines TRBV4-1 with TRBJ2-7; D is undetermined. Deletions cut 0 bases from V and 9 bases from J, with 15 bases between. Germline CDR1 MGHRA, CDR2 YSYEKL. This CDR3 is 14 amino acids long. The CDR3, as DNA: TGCGCCAGCAGCCAAGAGAATAATGGCCCCCGGCAGTACTTC. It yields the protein CASSQENNGPRQYF.

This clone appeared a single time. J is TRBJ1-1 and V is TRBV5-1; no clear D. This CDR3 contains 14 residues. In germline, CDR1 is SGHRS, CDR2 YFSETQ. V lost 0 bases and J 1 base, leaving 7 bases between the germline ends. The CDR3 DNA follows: TGCGCCAGCAGCTTGGTTCCAGAGAACACTGAAGCTTTCTTT. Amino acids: CASSLVPENTEAFF.

The CDR3 DNA follows: TGCGCCAGCAGCTCGGGGACTAACACAGATACGCAGTATTTT. Protein product: CASSSGTNTDTQYF. The rearrangement links TRBV10-1 to TRBJ2-3, with 7 bases that match TRBD2. The J segment lost 2 bases and the V segment lost 6 bases, leaving 5 bases of the junction unmatched. CDR1 WNHNN and CDR2 SYGVQD come from the germline V gene (reference sequence). The CDR3 loop spans 14 amino acids.

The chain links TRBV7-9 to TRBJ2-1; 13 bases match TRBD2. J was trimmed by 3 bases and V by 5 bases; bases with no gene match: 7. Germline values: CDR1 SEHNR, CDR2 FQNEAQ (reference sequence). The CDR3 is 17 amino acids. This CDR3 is CASSLTGLAGVYNEQFF. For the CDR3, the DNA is TGTGCCAGCAGCCTGACAGGACTAGCGGGGGTCTACAATGAGCAGTTCTTC.

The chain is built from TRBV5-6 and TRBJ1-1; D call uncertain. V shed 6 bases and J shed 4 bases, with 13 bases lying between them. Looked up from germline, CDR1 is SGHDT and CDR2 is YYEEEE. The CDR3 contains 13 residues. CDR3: CASTLIGSTEAFF. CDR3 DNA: TGTGCCAGCACGCTGATAGGGAGCACTGAAGCTTTCTTT. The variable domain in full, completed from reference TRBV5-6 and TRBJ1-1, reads DAGVTQSPTHLIKTRGQQVTLRCSPKSGHDTVSWYQQALGQGPQFIFQYYEEEERQRGNFPDRFSGHQFPNYSSELNVNALLLGDSALYLCASTLIGSTEAFFGQGTRLTVV.

The CDR3 spells CASSYSGTGNTEAFF. The DNA of the CDR3 is TGTGCCAGCAGTTACTCCGGGACAGGGAACACTGAAGCTTTCTTT. The J gene is TRBJ1-1, the V gene TRBV6-5; 8 positions agree with TRBD1. Losses at the gene ends were 0 bases for V and 1 base for J; bases not matched to a gene: 1. Germline V CDR1 and CDR2: MNHEY, SVGAGI. CDR3 size: 15 residues.

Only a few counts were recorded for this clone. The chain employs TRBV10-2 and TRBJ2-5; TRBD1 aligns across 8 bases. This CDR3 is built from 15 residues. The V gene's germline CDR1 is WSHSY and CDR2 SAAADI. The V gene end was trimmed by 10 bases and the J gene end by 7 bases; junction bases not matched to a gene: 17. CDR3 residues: CATQERAGGHGTQYF. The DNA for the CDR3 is TGCGCCACCCAAGAGAGGGCAGGGGGCCATGGGACCCAGTACTTC.

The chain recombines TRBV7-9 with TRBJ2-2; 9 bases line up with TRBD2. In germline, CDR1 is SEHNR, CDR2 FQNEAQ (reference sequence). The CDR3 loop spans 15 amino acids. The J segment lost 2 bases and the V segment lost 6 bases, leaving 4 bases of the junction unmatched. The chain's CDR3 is CASRPGTSNTGELFF. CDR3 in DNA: TGTGCCAGCAGACCCGGGACTAGCAACACCGGGGAGCTGTTTTTT.

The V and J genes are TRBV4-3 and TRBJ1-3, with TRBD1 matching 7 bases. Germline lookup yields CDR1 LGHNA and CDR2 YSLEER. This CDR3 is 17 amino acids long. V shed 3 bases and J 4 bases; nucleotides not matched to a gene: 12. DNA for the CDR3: TGCGCCAGCAGCCAGACTGGCGGAACAGGGGTGGGAAACACCATATATTTT. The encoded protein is CASSQTGGTGVGNTIYF.

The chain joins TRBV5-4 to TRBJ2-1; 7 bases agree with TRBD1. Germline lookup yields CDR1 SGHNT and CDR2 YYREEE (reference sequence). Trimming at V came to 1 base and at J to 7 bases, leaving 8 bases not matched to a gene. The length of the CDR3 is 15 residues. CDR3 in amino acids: CASSLLQGERNEQFF. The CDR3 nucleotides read TGTGCCAGCAGCTTGCTCCAGGGGGAGAGGAATGAGCAGTTCTTC. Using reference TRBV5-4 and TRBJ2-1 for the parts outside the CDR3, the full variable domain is ETGVTQSPTHLIKTRGQQVTLRCSSQSGHNTVSWYQQALGQGPQFIFQYYREEENGRGNFPPRFSGLQFPNYSSELNVNALELDDSALYLCASSLLQGERNEQFFGPGTRLTVL.

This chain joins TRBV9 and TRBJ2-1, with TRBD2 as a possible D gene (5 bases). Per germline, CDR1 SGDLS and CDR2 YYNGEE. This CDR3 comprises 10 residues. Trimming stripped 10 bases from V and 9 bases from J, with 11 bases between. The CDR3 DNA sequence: TGTGCCGGCGGGTCCGGTGAGCAGTTCTTC. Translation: CAGGSGEQFF.

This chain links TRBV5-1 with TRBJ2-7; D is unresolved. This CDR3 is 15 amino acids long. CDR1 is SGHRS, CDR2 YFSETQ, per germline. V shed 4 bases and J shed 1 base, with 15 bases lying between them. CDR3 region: CASSPLRVLSYEQYF. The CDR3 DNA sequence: TGCGCCAGCAGCCCCCTTCGTGTTCTATCCTACGAGCAGTACTTC.

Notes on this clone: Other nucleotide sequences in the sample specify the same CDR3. The CDR3 here is CASSGRTGGTDTQYF. As DNA, the CDR3 is TGTGCCAGCAGTGGGAGGACAGGGGGGACAGATACGCAGTATTTT. V usage is TRBV2 and J usage is TRBJ2-3, with 10 bases lining up with TRBD1. From germline, CDR1 is SNHLY and CDR2 FYNNEI. There are 15 residues in the CDR3. J lost 3 bases, V lost 4 bases, and 4 bases had no gene match.

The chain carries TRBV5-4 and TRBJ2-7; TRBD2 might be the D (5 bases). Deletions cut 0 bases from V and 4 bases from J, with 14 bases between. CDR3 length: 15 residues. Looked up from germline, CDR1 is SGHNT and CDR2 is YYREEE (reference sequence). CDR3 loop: CASSLGGSPSYEQYF. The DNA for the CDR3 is TGTGCCAGCAGCTTGGGCGGGTCCCCCTCTTACGAGCAGTACTTC.

This chain's CDR3 is CASSSQENTEAFF. CDR3 nucleotides: TGTGCCAGCAGTTCCCAGGAGAACACTGAAGCTTTCTTT. The V gene is TRBV6-1, the J gene TRBJ1-1; D gene ambiguous. Trimming cost V 5 bases and J 1 base, with 8 bases left between them. CDR3 length: 13 residues. Germline V gene data show CDR1 as MNHNS and CDR2 as SASEGT.

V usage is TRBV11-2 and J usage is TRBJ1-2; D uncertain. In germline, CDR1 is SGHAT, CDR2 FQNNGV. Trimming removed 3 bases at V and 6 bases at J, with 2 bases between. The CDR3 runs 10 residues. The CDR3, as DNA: TGTGCCAGCAGCTTCGATGGCTACACCTTC. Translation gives CASSFDGYTF.

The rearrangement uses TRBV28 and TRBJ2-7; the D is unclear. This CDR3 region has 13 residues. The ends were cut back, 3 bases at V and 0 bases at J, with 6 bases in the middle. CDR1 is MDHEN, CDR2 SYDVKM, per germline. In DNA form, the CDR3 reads TGTGCCAGCAGTTTTCACAGCTCCTACGAGCAGTACTTC. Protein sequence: CASSFHSSYEQYF.

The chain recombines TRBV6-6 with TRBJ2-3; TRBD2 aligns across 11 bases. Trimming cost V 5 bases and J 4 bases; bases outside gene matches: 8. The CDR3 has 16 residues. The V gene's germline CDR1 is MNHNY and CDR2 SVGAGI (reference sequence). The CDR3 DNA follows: TGTGCCAGCAGTCCACTAGCGGGAGTTTCGCCAGATACGCAGTATTTT. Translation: CASSPLAGVSPDTQYF.

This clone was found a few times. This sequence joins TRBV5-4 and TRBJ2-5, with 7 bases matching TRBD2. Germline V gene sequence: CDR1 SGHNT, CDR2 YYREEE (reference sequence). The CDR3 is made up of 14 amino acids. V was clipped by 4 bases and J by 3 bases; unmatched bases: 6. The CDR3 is CASSPPSGKETQYF. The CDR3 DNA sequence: TGTGCCAGCAGCCCGCCTAGCGGAAAAGAGACCCAGTACTTC.

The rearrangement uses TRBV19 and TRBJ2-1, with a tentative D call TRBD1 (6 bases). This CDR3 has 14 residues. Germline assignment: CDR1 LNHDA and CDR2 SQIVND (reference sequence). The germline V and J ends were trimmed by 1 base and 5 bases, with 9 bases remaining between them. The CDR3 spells CASSIGQANNEQFF. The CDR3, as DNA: TGTGCCAGTAGTATAGGACAGGCCAACAATGAGCAGTTCTTC.

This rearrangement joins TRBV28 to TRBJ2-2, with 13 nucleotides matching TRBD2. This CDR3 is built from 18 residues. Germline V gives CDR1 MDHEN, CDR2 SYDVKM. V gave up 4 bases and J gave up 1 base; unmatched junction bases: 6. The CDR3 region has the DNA TGTGCCAGCAGTTCCCGAAGACTAGCGGGAGGGAACACCGGGGAGCTGTTTTTT. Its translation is CASSSRRLAGGNTGELFF.

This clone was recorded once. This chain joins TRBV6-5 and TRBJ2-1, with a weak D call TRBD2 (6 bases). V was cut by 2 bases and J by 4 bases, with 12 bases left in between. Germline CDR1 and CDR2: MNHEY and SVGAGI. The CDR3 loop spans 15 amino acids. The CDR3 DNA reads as TGTGCCAGCAGTTACGGGACTGGGGGTTACAATGAGCAGTTCTTC. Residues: CASSYGTGGYNEQFF.

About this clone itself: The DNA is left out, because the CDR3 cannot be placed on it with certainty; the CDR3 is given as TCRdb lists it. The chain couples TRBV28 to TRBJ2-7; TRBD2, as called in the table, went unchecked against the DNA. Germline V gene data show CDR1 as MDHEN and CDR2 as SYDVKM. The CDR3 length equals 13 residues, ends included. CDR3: CASTSGGAYEQYF.

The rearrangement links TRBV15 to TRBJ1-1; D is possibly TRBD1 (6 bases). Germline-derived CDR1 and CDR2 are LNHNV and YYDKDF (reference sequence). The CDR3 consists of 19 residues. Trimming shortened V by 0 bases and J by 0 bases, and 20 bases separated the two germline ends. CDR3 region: CATSRDEWRSGHLNTEAFF. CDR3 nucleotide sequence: TGTGCCACCAGCAGAGATGAGTGGAGATCGGGACATTTGAACACTGAAGCTTTCTTT.

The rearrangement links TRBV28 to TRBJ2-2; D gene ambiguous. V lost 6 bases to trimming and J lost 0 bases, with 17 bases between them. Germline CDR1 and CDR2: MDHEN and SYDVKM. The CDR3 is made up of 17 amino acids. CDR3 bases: TGTGCCAGCAGCAAACCCAGCGCACGAACGAACACCGGGGAGCTGTTTTTT. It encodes CASSKPSARTNTGELFF.

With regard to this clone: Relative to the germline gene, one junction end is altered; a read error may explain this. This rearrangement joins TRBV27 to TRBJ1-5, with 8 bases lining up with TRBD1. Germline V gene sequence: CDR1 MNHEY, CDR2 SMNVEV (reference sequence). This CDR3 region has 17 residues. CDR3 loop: CASSSELWTGKNRPQHF. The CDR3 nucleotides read TGTGCCAGCAGCTCTGAATTATGGACAGGGAAGAATCGGCCCCAGCATTTT.